The sequence of this T cell receptor (beta chain) was determined in a study of blood T cell repertoires in COVID-19. Produced via immunoSEQ multiplex PCR; TCRdb's table is partial and in-frame only. The top ten clones hold roughly 5% of a sample with under 300,000 clones, about four fifths of them seen once. Looked up from germline, CDR1 is GTSNPN and CDR2 is SVGIG (reference sequence). This CDR3 contains 14 residues. Trimming pared 5 bases from V and 0 bases from J, leaving 11 bases between. V usage is TRBV30 and J usage is TRBJ1-5, with D perhaps matching TRBD1 (6 bases). Sequencing used peripheral blood. The TCR originated in an elderly man with acute or convalescent COVID-19. CDR3 nucleotide sequence: TGTGCCTGGGGAGGGACACATAGCAATCAGCCCCAGCATTTT. It is translated as CAWGGTHSNQPQHF. The entire variable domain, with the rest obtained from reference TRBV30 and TRBJ1-5, is as follows: SQTIHQWPATLVQPVGSPLSLECTVEGTSNPNLYWYRQAAGRGLQLLFYSVGIGQISSEVPQNLSASRPQDRQFILSSKKLLLSDSGFYLCAWGGTHSNQPQHFGDGTRLSIL.